Included here is one TCR beta chain sequence, with context. Its matching antigen is unknown. The CDR3 spans 12 residues. V lost 5 bases to trimming and J lost 5 bases; unmatched junction nucleotides: 1. Germline loops: CDR1 KGHDR, CDR2 SFDVKD. This specimen comes from a study of T cell responses to AZD1222 COVID-19 vaccine. Study-level points and caveats: Repertoires in all cases were sampled only once the peak T cell response had passed. Donors were largely white British and mainly female; clonal diversity was possibly underestimated.

Measured with immunoSEQ multiplex PCR; TCRdb has only the in-frame clones, and not every one. This table holds some 84,000 clones, approximately 85% found once. Whether given at about 4 or about 12 weeks, second doses were pooled. The input for sequencing was peripheral blood, taken 28 days after the second AZD1222 dose. V gene TRBV24-1 combines with J gene TRBJ1-1; 7 bases line up with TRBD1. The source of this sequence is an adult who received the AZD1222 COVID-19 vaccine. CDR3 loop: CATSAGGTEAFF. The CDR3 region has the DNA TGTGCCACCAGTGCAGGGGGAACTGAAGCTTTCTTT.